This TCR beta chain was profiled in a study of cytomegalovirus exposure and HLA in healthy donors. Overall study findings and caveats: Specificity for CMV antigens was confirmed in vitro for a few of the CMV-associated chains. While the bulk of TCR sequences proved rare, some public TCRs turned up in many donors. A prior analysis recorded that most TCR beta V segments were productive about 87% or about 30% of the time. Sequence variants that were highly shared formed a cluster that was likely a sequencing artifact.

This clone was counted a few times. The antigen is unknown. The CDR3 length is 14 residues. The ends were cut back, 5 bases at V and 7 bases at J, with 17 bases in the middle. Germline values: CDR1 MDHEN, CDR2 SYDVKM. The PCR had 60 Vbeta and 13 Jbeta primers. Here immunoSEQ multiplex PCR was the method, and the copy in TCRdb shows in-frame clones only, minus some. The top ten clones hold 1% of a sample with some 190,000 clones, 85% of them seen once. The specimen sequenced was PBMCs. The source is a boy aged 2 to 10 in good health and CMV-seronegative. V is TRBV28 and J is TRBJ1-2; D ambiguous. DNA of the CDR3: TGTGCCAGCAGTGACACCTCCGGGAGATCTGGCTACACCTTC. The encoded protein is CASSDTSGRSGYTF.